This T cell receptor (beta chain) originates from a study of regulatory T cells in long-lasting Graves disease. Across the whole study: Antithyroid drug intake by newly diagnosed Graves' patients had lasted under 3 months.

Construction of TCR beta libraries relied on iRepertoire HTBI primers and on Arm-PCR targeting CDR3 regions. A single record per CDR3 protein comes from TCRdb applying MiXCR to the multiplex PCR reads. The sample yields 400,000 to 500,000 distinct CDR3 sequences, just under 15% seen once. This clonotype was counted at least ten times. Antigen unknown. Study observations and caveats: Persistent Graves' patients had lower TCR diversity than newly diagnosed ones.

Time point defined: newly diagnosed GD, antithyroid drugs for less than 3 months. Making the TCR library involved RNA that had been extracted from PBMCs. Germline V gene data show CDR1 as GTSNPN and CDR2 as SVGIG (reference sequence). The CDR3 extends over 14 amino acids. Unmatched junction bases numbered 2, after V lost 0 bases and J lost 0 bases. This same sample was also part of a study on T cells in Graves' hyperthyroidism and ophthalmopathy. This second study says: In the analysis, a 13 V-J model separated ophthalmopathy from stable hyperthyroidism.

The rearrangement links TRBV30 to TRBJ2-7; 7 bases are shared with TRBD1. The source was peripheral blood mononuclear cells (PBMCs), collected at new diagnosis, from a patient treated with antithyroid drugs. The source of this sequence is a woman aged 25 to 39 with Graves disease. The CDR3 coding sequence is TGTGCCTGGAGTGTAGGGACAGTCTCCTACGAGCAGTACTTC. Its translation is CAWSVGTVSYEQYF. Full variable domain (remainder filled in from reference TRBV30 and TRBJ2-7): SQTIHQWPATLVQPVGSPLSLECTVEGTSNPNLYWYRQAAGRGLQLLFYSVGIGQISSEVPQNLSASRPQDRQFILSSKKLLLSDSGFYLCAWSVGTVSYEQYFGPGTRLTVT.